The 16 T cell receptor beta chains below all came from one sample that was sequenced in a study of CD8 T cells in Susac syndrome. It was with random hexamers that 0.5 to 1 ug RNA was reverse transcribed. TCRdb re-called the immunoSEQ multiplex PCR reads with MiXCR, one entry per CDR3 protein. The repertoire holds around 100,000 distinct CDR3 sequences, about 95% seen once, with 0.25% to 0.35% in the top ten. The specimen sequenced was CD8+ T cells from PBMCs. The receptor source for this set is a human donor with Susac syndrome.

This clonotype was counted only a few times. The chain joins TRBV20-1 to TRBJ1-5; D uncertain. V was pared by 3 bases and J by 6 bases, with 9 bases between. Germline V gene lookup returns CDR1 DFQATT and CDR2 SNEGSKA (reference sequence). There are 12 residues in the CDR3. The CDR3 bases are TGCAGTGCTAGGGGTTTGGGTCAGCCCCAGCATTTT. This gives the protein CSARGLGQPQHF.

The table lists this clonotype with a count of one. The chain uses TRBV14 and TRBJ2-7, with D tentatively TRBD1 (6 bases). Deletions cut 2 bases from V and 7 bases from J, with 12 bases between. This CDR3 region has 13 residues. Germline CDR1 and CDR2: SGHDN and FVKESK. CDR3: CASSQFQGQEQYF. The CDR3 DNA reads as TGTGCCAGCAGCCAATTTCAGGGGCAGGAGCAGTACTTC.

The J gene is TRBJ2-3, the V gene TRBV27; D possibly matches TRBD1 or TRBD2 (6 bases each). This CDR3 region has 15 residues. Trimming removed 3 bases at V and 0 bases at J, with 10 bases between. CDR1 and CDR2 (germline): MNHEY, SMNVEV (reference sequence). The CDR3 bases are TGTGCCAGCAGTTTCACGGGGGCCAGCACAGATACGCAGTATTTT. Translation gives CASSFTGASTDTQYF.

The DNA of the CDR3 is TGTGCCAGCATAGGCCGAGGGGACCAATGGACCCAGTACTTC. Translation gives CASIGRGDQWTQYF. V is TRBV7-9 and J is TRBJ2-5; D tentatively reads TRBD1 or TRBD2 (5 bases each). Trimming shortened V by 7 bases and J by 7 bases, and 19 bases separated the two germline ends. Germline V gene data show CDR1 as SEHNR and CDR2 as FQNEAQ (reference sequence). The CDR3 covers 14 residues.

CDR3 residues: CATSPSRLSGANVLTF. For the CDR3, the DNA is TGTGCCACCAGTCCGTCCAGGCTCTCTGGGGCCAACGTCCTGACTTTC. The J gene is TRBJ2-6, the V gene TRBV24-1, with unresolved D. The CDR3 is 16 amino acids. Germline CDR1 reads KGHDR; CDR2 reads SFDVKD. Trimming removed 6 bases from V and 0 bases from J, with 11 bases in between.

V is TRBV3-1 and J is TRBJ1-6; D is uncertain. The V end lost 0 bases, the J end lost 0 bases, and 6 bases lay between the germline ends. The CDR3 sequence is 16 residues long. The V gene's germline CDR1 is LGHDT and CDR2 YNNKEL (reference sequence). CDR3 in amino acids: CASSQEESSYNSPLHF. The CDR3 coding sequence is TGTGCCAGCAGCCAAGAGGAGAGCTCCTATAATTCACCCCTCCACTTT.

The rearrangement links TRBV29-1 to TRBJ2-1; 11 bases agree with TRBD2. The V and J ends lost 4 bases and 4 bases, in that order; junction bases with no gene match: 6. The CDR3 sequence is 15 residues long. The germline gives CDR1 SQVTM, CDR2 ANQGSEA. DNA of the CDR3: TGCAGCGTTGCTGGGACTAGCGGAAGGTACAATGAGCAGTTCTTC. Translation gives CSVAGTSGRYNEQFF.

This sequence joins TRBV20-1 and TRBJ2-7, with a tentative D call TRBD1 (5 bases). Germline loops: CDR1 DFQATT, CDR2 SNEGSKA (reference sequence). The CDR3 has 13 amino acids. Trimming took off 1 base at V and 3 bases at J, with 10 bases between the two ends. The chain's CDR3 is CSARVAGIYEQYF. For the CDR3, the DNA is TGCAGTGCTAGAGTTGCAGGGATCTACGAGCAGTACTTC.

V and J are TRBV13 and TRBJ2-7, with a tentative D call TRBD1 (8 bases). The CDR3 has 15 residues. Germline CDR1 PRHDT, CDR2 FYEKMQ (reference sequence). With 5 bases removed from V and 2 bases from J, the gap between germline ends came to 16 bases. CDR3 residues: CASSPGGQETYEQYF. For the CDR3, the DNA is TGTGCCAGCAGCCCGGGGGGACAGGAGACCTACGAGCAGTACTTC.

This chain joins TRBV12-3 or TRBV12-4 and TRBJ2-7; D is perhaps TRBD1 or TRBD2 (5 bases each). V was pared by 3 bases and J by 1 base, with 16 bases between. The CDR3 covers 16 residues. CDR3 sequence (DNA): TGTGCCAGCAGTTTGCGTTTAGGGGACCTTTCCTACGAGCAGTACTTC. Amino acid sequence: CASSLRLGDLSYEQYF.

The chain joins TRBV4-1 to TRBJ1-1; tentative D call: TRBD1 (6 bases). Looked up from germline, CDR1 is MGHRA and CDR2 is YSYEKL. The CDR3 runs to 14 residues. V lost 8 bases to trimming and J lost 5 bases, with 18 bases between them. This chain's CDR3 is CASRGVLRGTEAFF. Written as DNA, the CDR3 is TGCGCCAGCCGGGGCGTCCTCAGGGGAACTGAAGCTTTCTTT.

The chain recombines TRBV7-8 with TRBJ2-7; D is perhaps TRBD1 (5 bases). CDR3 length: 15 residues. The germline gives CDR1 SGHVS, CDR2 FQNEAQ. Between the trimmed V and J ends, which lost 3 bases and 6 bases, there was a span of 18 bases. CDR3 nucleotide sequence: TGTGCCAGCAGCTTTAGAGACCAGGGCGTGATCGAGCAGTACTTC. Residues: CASSFRDQGVIEQYF.

The chain is built from TRBV20-1 and TRBJ1-2, with 8 bases aligning to TRBD1. With 4 bases clipped from V and 4 bases from J, the junction kept 5 bases outside the gene matches. The CDR3 is made up of 13 amino acids. CDR1 is DFQATT, CDR2 SNEGSKA, per germline (reference sequence). CDR3 nucleotide sequence: TGCAGTGCTACGCAGGGGGCCGTCTATGGCTACACCTTC. It is translated as CSATQGAVYGYTF.

The chain uses TRBV29-1 and TRBJ2-5; the D gene is possibly TRBD1 (5 bases). The CDR3 spans 11 residues. Trimming removed 5 bases at V and 3 bases at J, with 7 bases between. Germline CDR1 is SQVTM and CDR2 is ANQGSEA. CDR3 loop: CSVRQKETQYF. CDR3 DNA sequence: TGCAGCGTTCGACAGAAAGAGACCCAGTACTTC. The complete variable domain, with remaining parts taken from reference TRBV29-1 and TRBJ2-5, reads SAVISQKPSRDICQRGTSLTIQCQVDSQVTMMFWYRQQPGQSLTLIATANQGSEATYESGFVIDKFPISRPNLTFSTLTVSNMSPEDSSIYLCSVRQKETQYFGPGTRLLVL.

The rearrangement uses TRBV3-1 and TRBJ2-1, with 10 bases matching TRBD2. The CDR3 spans 17 residues. The germline V gene has CDR1 LGHDT and CDR2 YNNKEL (reference sequence). Trimming at V came to 4 bases and at J to 10 bases, leaving 16 bases not matched to a gene. The CDR3 reads CASSPRSRLAGDGEQFF. CDR3 sequence (DNA): TGTGCCAGCAGCCCAAGATCGAGGCTAGCGGGAGACGGCGAGCAGTTCTTC.

This clonotype was counted a single time. The J gene is TRBJ2-6, the V gene TRBV11-2; 11 bases line up with TRBD1. Germline CDR1 SGHAT, CDR2 FQNNGV. V was pared by 1 base and J by 1 base, with 0 bases of the junction left unmatched. The CDR3 consists of 17 residues. The CDR3 here is CASSLGDRGSGANVLTF. The CDR3 DNA reads TGTGCCAGCAGCTTAGGGGACAGGGGGTCTGGGGCCAACGTCCTGACTTTC. Variable domain in full (rest from reference TRBV11-2 and TRBJ2-6): EAGVAQSPRYKIIEKRQSVAFWCNPISGHATLYWYQQILGQGPKLLIQFQNNGVVDDSQLPKDRFSAERLKGVDSTLKIQPAKLEDSAVYLCASSLGDRGSGANVLTFGAGSRLTVL.